The present T cell receptor (beta chain) was sequenced within a study of shared clonotypes between healthy human individuals (dated by TCRdb to between 2020 and 2021). For the wider study: The cohort included three men and two women between 18 and 49 years of age. Leukapheresis yielded between about 0.94 and 9 billion PBMCs per donor. To estimate repertoire size and how much clonotypes are shared between individuals, the study performed deep sequencing of blood TCR repertoires from roughly five healthy adults. To increase sequencing depth and limit assay-specific biases, TCR repertoire library preparation and sequencing were carried out by different laboratories using diverse techniques. For each donor, CD4 naive and CD4 memory were each given three plates, CD8 naive was given two plates, and CD8 memory was given one plate.

The donors were healthy, HIV-negative adults who had no recently reported acute infections or vaccinations. Every donor was a Caucasian adult residing in Nashville, Tennessee, USA. CD4+ T cells were enriched by magnetic negative selection; naive cells were then positively selected on CD45RA, and the negative fraction formed the memory subset. Blood was obtained by leukapheresis, after which PBMCs were separated by Ficoll-Histopaque density gradient centrifugation and cryopreserved in liquid nitrogen vapor phase. Analytical flow cytometry was used to check the purity and quantity of each magnetically sorted T cell population. Each sorted fraction had its genomic DNA isolated and then quantified by UV absorbance on a Nanodrop 2000c. A word on this clone: Its target antigen remains unknown. Per-base qualities were not stored, and no clone one base away is much larger.

TCR CDR3 regions were amplified from genomic DNA by multiplex PCR using the deep immunoSEQ assay. For each cell subset, the extracted genomic DNA was distributed evenly across all wells of several immunoSEQ 96-well plates, and each plate served as one replicate. Each replicate PCR for sorted subsets received roughly 0.2 ug genomic DNA, equal to about 30,000 T cell genomes. Purified libraries were quantified with a Qubit 3.0 fluorometer, sized on a Bioanalyzer 2100, and re-quantified with the KAPA Library Quantification kit. Each immunoSEQ 96-well plate was sequenced on its own single-read 150-cycle Illumina NextSeq 550 flow cell. In the source study's methods: The immunoSEQ output contained only junctional sequences without quality scores, so filtering could not match that applied to full-length reads. Sequences were annotated with PyIR, a Python wrapper for IgBLAST v1.9, using IMGT germline references to assign V/J genes and CDR3. Reads were removed for weak V/J assignments (E-value above 1e-6), missing CDR3, stop codons, out-of-frame junctions, or ambiguous translated residues. V3J clonotypes were defined by identical inferred V gene, J gene, and CDR3 amino acid sequence. Percentage overlap between repertoires was computed as shared unique clonotypes divided by the size of the smaller repertoire. Richness of each repertoire was evaluated using RTK rarefaction, the Chao1 estimator, and Recon v2.1 estimates of unobserved clonotypes. Generation probabilities for all TCRbeta clonotypes obtained by the gDNA method from a handful of donors were computed using OLGA. Drawn from immuneACCESS, this table holds only the in-frame rearrangements with V and J called that TCRdb kept. Clones are partly lost; checked studies trace under half to an unresolved V gene and leave the rest unexplained. For V, J and clone size, that table is used; D and trimming come from the DNA. The sample contains around 700,000 clones, about 78% of them found a single time. The top ten clones comprise approximately 2% of the sample.

Summary of the overall study and its limitations: Sampling was restricted to blood, and TCR repertoires in tissue are likely to differ from TCR repertoires in blood. Larger estimated clonotype richness was generally found for naive subsets than for memory subsets. The small number of donors limited the genetic and exposure-history diversity represented. Clonotypes shared by all four sorted-subset donors showed higher generation probabilities than non-shared clonotypes. Rarefaction of sorted-subset datasets indicated incomplete sequencing despite the large sequencing depth. Pairwise subsampling indicated that sequencing depth was expected to affect the degree of clonotype sharing among donors. When a handful of donors were compared, the shared fraction of clonotypes was about 5% for naive CD4, 3.5% for naive CD8, roughly 2.5% for memory CD4, and approximately 0.4% for memory CD8.

CDR1 and CDR2 are read off the germline V gene as SGHDT and YYEEEE. The CDR3 contains 16 residues, cysteine and phenylalanine counted. Of all the DNA, just the CDR3 is kept, 48 bases in frame from base 1. Clipping removes 0 bases from V and 7 bases from J, with 11 as the unmatched junction base count. The source material was memory CD4+ T cells sorted from blood. The cell subset or site label for this specimen denotes: CD45RA-negative fraction. This chain is built from TRBV5-6 and TRBJ1-1; 8 middle bases align to TRBD1. The receptor comes from a woman aged 25 to 39 in good health. The CDR3 region has the sequence CASSLVPGGASGEAFF. The nucleotides are TGTGCCAGCAGCTTGGTCCCAGGGGGCGCTTCGGGTGAAGCTTTCTTT.